The entry below gives a single T cell receptor beta chain sequence along with its context. Its antigen remains unidentified. This specimen comes from a study of cytomegalovirus exposure and HLA in healthy donors. Across the whole study: The same platform was used for the approximately 110 validation repertoires and the approximately 670 first-cohort repertoires, a later analysis reported. Study outcomes and limitations: Most observed TCR sequences were rare, whereas some public TCRs were detected in many donors. Specificity for CMV antigens was confirmed in vitro for a few of the CMV-associated chains.

Generated by immunoSEQ multiplex PCR, the TCRdb table keeps only in-frame clones and is missing some. This repertoire shows approximately 70,000 clones, 90% to 95% found once; its top ten account for under 0.75%. The CDR3 runs 15 residues. Looked up from germline, CDR1 is SGHAT and CDR2 is FQNNGV. V lost 2 bases to trimming and J lost 2 bases; unmatched junction nucleotides: 5. Sample: PBMCs. This rearrangement joins TRBV11-2 to TRBJ1-2; 7 bases fit TRBD1. The receptor was derived from a woman aged 18 to 35 in good health and CMV-seronegative. Here the CDR3 DNA reads TGTGCCAGCAGCTTACGACAGGGTTGGAACTATGGCTACACCTTC. Its protein product is CASSLRQGWNYGYTF.